This TCR beta chain is from a study of T cells in narcolepsy. The CDR3 covers 14 residues. V was cut by 3 bases and J by 2 bases, with 10 bases left in between. Germline V gene sequence: CDR1 MDHEN, CDR2 SYDVKM. Profiled with immunoSEQ multiplex PCR; TCRdb holds only in-frame clones, not every one. This sample has approximately 32,000 clones, with about nine tenths found just once. The sample taken for sequencing was CD45RA- memory CD4+ T cells from PBMCs. This chain connects TRBV28 to TRBJ1-2; no clear D. The TCR originated in a human donor with narcolepsy. The CDR3 coding sequence is TGTGCCAGCAGTTTTCACGGGGAAAACTATGGCTACACCTTC. Protein sequence: CASSFHGENYGYTF.